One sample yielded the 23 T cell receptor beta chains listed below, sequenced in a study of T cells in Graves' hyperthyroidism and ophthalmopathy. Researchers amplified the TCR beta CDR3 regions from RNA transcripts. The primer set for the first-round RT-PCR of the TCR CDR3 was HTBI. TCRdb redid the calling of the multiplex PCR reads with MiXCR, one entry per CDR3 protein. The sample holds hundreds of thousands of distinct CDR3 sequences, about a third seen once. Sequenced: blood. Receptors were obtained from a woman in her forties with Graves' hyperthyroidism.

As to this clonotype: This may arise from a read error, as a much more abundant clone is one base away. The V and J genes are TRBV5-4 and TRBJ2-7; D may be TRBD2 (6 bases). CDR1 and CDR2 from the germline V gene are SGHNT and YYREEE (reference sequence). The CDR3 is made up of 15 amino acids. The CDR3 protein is CAGSQDETRSYEQYF. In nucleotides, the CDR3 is TGCGCCGGCAGCCAAGATGAGACTAGGTCCTACGAGCAGTACTTC.

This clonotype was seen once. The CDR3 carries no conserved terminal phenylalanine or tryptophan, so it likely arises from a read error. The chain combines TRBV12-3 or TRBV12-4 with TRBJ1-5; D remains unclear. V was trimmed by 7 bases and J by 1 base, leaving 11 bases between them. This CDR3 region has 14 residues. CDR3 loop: CASMMGSSNQPQHL. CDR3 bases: TGTGCCAGCATGATGGGGAGCAGCAATCAGCCCCAGCATCTT.

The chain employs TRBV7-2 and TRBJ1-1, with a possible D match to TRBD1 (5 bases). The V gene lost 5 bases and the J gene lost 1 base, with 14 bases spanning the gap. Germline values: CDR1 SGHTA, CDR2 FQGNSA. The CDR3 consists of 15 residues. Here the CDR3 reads CASSAETEWNTEAFF. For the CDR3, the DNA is TGTGCCAGCAGCGCAGAGACAGAGTGGAACACTGAAGCTTTCTTT.

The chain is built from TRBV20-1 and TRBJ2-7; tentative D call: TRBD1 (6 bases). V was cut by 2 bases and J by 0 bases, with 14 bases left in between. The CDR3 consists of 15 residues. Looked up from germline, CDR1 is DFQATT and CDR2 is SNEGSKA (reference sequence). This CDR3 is CSARPTSTGSYEQYF. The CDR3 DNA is TGCAGTGCTAGACCCACCTCGACAGGCTCCTACGAGCAGTACTTC.

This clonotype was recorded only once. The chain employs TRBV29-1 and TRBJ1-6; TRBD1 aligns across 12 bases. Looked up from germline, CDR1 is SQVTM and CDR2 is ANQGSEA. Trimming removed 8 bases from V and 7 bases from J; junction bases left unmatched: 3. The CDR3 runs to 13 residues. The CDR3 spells CSLGTGGNSPLHF. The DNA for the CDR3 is TGCAGCTTGGGGACAGGGGGCAATTCACCCCTCCACTTT. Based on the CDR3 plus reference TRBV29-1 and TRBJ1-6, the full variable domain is SAVISQKPSRDICQRGTSLTIQCQVDSQVTMMFWYRQQPGQSLTLIATANQGSEATYESGFVIDKFPISRPNLTFSTLTVSNMSPEDSSIYLCSLGTGGNSPLHFGNGTRLTVT.

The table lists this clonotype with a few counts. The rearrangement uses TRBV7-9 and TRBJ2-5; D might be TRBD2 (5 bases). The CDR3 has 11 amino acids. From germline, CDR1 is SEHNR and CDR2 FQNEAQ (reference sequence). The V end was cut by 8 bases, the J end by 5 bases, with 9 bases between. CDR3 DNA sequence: TGTGCCAGCCAGACGGGGGAGACCCAGTACTTC. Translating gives CASQTGETQYF.

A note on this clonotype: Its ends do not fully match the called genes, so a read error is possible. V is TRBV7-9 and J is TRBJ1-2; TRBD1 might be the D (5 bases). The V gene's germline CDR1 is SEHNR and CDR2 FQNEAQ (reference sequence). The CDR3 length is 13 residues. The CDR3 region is CASSLTDNYSYTF. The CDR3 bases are TGTGCCAGCAGCCTAACGGACAACTATAGCTACACCTTC.

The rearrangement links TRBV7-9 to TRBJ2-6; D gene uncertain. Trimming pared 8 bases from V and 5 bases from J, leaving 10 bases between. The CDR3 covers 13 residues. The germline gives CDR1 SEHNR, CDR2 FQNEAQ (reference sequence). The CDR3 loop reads CASSPPRANVLTF. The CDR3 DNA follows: TGTGCCAGCTCTCCCCCCCGGGCCAACGTCCTGACTTTC.

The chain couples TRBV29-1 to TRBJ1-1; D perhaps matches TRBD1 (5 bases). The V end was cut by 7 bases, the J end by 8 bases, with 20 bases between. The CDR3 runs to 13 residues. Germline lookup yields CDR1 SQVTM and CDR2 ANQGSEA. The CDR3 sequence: CSANPPRGGEAFF. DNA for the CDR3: TGCAGCGCCAACCCTCCACGGGGGGGGGAAGCTTTCTTT.

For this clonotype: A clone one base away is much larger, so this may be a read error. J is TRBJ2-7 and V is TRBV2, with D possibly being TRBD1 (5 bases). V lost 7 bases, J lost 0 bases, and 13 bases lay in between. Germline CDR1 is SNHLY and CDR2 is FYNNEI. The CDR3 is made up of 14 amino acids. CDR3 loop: CASTGHPGSYEQYF. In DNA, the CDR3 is TGTGCCAGCACCGGACACCCGGGCTCCTACGAGCAGTACTTC.

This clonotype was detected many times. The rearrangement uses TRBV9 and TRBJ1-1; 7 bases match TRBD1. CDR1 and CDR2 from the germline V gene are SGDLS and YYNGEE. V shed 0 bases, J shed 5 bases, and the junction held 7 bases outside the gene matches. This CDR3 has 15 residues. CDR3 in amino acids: CASSVAAGGETEAFF. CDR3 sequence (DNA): TGTGCCAGCAGCGTAGCGGCAGGGGGTGAAACTGAAGCTTTCTTT.

This CDR3 reads CASSRSAAGANTGELFF. The CDR3 region has the DNA TGTGCCAGCAGCCGGTCCGCAGCGGGAGCGAACACCGGGGAGCTGTTTTTT. The chain uses TRBV14 and TRBJ2-2, with TRBD2 identical over 8 bases. V lost 4 bases and J lost 0; bases outside the gene matches: 7. CDR3 length: 17 amino acids. Germline assignment: CDR1 SGHDN and CDR2 FVKESK.

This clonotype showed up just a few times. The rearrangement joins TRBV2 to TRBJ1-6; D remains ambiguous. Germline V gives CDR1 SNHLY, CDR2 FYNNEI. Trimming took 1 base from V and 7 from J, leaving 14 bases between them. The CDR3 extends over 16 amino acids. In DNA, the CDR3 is TGTGCCAGCAGTGAAGGGGCGGACTCGGGGAATTCACCCCTCCACTTT. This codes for CASSEGADSGNSPLHF.

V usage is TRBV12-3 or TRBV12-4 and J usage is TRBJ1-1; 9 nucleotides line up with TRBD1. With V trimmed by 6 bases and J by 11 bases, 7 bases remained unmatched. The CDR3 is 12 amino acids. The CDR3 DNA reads TGTGCCAGCAGGTACAGGGGGCTTAGTGCTTTCTTT. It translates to CASRYRGLSAFF.

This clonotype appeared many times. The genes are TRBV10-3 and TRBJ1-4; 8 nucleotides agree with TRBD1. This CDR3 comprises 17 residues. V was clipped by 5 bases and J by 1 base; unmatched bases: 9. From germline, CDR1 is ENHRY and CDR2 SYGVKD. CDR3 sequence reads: CAISSQGAIGTNEKLFF. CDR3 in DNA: TGTGCCATCAGTTCTCAGGGGGCGATCGGAACTAATGAAAAACTGTTTTTT.

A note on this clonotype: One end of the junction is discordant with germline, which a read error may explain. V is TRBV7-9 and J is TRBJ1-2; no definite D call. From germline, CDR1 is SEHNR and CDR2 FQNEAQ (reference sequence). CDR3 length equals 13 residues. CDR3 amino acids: CASSLGTNYGHTF. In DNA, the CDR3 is TGTGCCAGCAGCTTGGGCACTAACTATGGCCACACCTTC.

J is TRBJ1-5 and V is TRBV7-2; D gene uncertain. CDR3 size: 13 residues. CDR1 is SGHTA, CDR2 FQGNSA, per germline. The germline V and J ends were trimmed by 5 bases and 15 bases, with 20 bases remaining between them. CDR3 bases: TGTGCCAGCAGCCCAGAGGGTCCGGCTCCCGTGCATTTT. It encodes CASSPEGPAPVHF.

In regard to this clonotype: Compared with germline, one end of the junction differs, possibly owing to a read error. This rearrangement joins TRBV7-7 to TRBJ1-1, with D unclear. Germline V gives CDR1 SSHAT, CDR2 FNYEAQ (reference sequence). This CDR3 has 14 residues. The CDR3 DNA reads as TGTGCTAGCAGCCCCCCGGGGTGGGACACTGAAGCTTTCTTT. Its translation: CASSPPGWDTEAFF.

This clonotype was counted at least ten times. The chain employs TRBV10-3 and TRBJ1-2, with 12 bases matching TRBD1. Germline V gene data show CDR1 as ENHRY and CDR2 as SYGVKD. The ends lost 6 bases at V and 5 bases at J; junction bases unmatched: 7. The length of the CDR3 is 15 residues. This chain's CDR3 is CAISLGTGGAYGYTF. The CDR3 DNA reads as TGTGCCATCAGCCTCGGGACAGGGGGCGCATATGGCTACACCTTC.

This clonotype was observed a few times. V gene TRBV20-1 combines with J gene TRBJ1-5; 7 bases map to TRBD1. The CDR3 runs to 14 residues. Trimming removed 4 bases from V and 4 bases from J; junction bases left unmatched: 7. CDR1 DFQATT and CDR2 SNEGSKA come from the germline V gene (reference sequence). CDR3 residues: CSATGGQYNQPQHF. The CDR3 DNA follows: TGCAGTGCTACGGGGGGACAGTATAATCAGCCCCAGCATTTT.

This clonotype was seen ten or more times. CDR3 DNA sequence: TGTGCCAGCAGCTTAGGACTCGGGACTGACTATGGCTACACCTTC. It encodes CASSLGLGTDYGYTF. The gene calls are TRBV7-8 and TRBJ1-2, with D possibly being TRBD1 (5 bases). Germline-derived CDR1 and CDR2 are SGHVS and FQNEAQ. The CDR3 length is 15 residues. V gave up 1 base and J gave up 3 bases, with 12 bases separating them.

For the CDR3, the DNA is TGTGCCAGCAGCTCGAGGGGGGCCCAAGAGACCCAGTACTTC. This translates into CASSSRGAQETQYF. This rearrangement joins TRBV7-2 to TRBJ2-5; D is possibly TRBD1 or TRBD2 (6 bases each). V lost 4 bases, J lost 1 base, and 10 bases lay in between. This CDR3 has 14 residues. Per the germline V gene, CDR1 is SGHTA and CDR2 is FQGNSA. The whole variable domain, filled in from reference TRBV7-2 and TRBJ2-5, reads GAGVSQSPSNKVTEKGKDVELRCDPISGHTALYWYRQSLGQGLEFLIYFQGNSAPDKSGLPSDRFSAERTGGSVSTLTIQRTQQEDSAVYLCASSSRGAQETQYFGPGTRLLVL.

CDR3 sequence: CASSSLRGSMNTEAFF. The CDR3 nucleotides read TGTGCCAGCAGCTCACTCCGGGGGTCGATGAACACTGAAGCTTTCTTT. The chain carries TRBV7-9 and TRBJ1-1; D is perhaps TRBD1 (5 bases). CDR1 and CDR2 (germline): SEHNR, FQNEAQ (reference sequence). This CDR3 has 16 amino acids. V was shortened by 4 bases and J by 0 bases, with 15 bases between the two germline ends.